This T cell receptor (beta chain) is from a study of human T cells and chemical hapten exposure. This clonotype was counted at least ten times. From the RACE reads, TCRdb called clonotypes with MiXCR, one entry per CDR3 protein. Seen here are 330,000 or so distinct CDR3 sequences, about 6% observed once, and the top ten hold over 5.5%. The CDR3 spans 15 residues. Germline V lookup: CDR1 SQVTM, CDR2 ANQGSEA. J gave up 1 base and V 2 bases, and 2 bases lay outside the gene matches. Indicated time point: patch test 2, 6 weeks after DPC sensitization. The sample's treatment: therapeutic diphenylcyclopropenone sensitization with weekly scalp DPC.

This rearrangement joins TRBV29-1 to TRBJ2-3; 11 nucleotides match TRBD2. Specimen: whole blood, collected in connection with sensitization to the hapten diphenylcyclopropenone (DPC). The origin of this receptor is a woman aged 18-29 years with alopecia areata. Some clones in this sample may be carry-over from other donors' samples. DNA for the CDR3: TGCAGCGTTGAACTACTAGCGGGGGGCACAGATACGCAGTATTTT. It codes for CSVELLAGGTDTQYF.